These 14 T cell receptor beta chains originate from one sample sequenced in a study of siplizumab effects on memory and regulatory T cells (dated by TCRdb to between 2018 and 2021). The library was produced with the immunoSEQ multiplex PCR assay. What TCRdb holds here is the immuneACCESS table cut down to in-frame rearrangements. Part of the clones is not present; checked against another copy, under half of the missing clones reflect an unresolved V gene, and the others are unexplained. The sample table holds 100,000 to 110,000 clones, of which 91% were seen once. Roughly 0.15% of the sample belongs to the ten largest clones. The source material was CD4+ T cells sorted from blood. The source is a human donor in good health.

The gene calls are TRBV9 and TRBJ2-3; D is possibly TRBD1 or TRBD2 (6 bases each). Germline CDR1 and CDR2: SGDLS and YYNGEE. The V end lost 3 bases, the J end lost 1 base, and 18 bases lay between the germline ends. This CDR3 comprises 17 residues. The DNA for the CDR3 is TGTGCCAGCAGCGCCGAGTGGGGGCGGGAACGCACAGATACGCAGTATTTT. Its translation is CASSAEWGRERTDTQYF.

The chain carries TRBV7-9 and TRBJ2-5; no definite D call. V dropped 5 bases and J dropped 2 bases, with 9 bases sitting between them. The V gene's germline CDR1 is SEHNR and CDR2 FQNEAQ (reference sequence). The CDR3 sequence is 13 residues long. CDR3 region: CASSTLTQETQYF. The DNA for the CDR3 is TGTGCCAGCAGCACCCTTACACAAGAGACCCAGTACTTC.

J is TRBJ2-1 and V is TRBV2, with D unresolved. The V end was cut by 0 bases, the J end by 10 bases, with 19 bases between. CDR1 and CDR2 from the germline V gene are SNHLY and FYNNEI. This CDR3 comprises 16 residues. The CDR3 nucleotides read TGTGCCAGCAGTGAAGCTAGGCTAGAGTCCTTAAGAGAGCAGTTCTTC. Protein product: CASSEARLESLREQFF.

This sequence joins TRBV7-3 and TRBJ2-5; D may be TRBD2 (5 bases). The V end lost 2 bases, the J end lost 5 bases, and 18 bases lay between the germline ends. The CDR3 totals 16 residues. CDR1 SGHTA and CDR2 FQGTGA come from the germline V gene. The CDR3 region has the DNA TGTGCCAGCAGCTTAGGCCCTAGCACTACCGGGGAGACCCAGTACTTC. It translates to CASSLGPSTTGETQYF.

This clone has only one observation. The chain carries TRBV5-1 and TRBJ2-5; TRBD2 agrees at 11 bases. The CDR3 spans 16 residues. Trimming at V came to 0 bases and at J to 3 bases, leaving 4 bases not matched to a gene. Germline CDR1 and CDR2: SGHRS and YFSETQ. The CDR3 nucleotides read TGCGCCAGCAGCTTGGACCTAGCGGGGGGTAAAGAGACCCAGTACTTC. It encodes CASSLDLAGGKETQYF.

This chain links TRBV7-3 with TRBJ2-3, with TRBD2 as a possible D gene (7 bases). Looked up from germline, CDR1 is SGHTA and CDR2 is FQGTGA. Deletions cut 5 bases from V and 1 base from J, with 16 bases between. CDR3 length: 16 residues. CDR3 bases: TGTGCCAGCAGCGCCGGACTAGGGGGGGGCACAGATACGCAGTATTTT. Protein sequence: CASSAGLGGGTDTQYF.

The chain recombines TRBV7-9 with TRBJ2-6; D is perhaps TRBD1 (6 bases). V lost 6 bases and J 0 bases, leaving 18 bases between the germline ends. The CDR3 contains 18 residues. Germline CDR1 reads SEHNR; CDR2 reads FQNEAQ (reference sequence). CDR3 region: CASSPQAGESSGANVLTF. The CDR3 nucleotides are TGTGCCAGCAGTCCCCAGGCAGGGGAAAGCTCTGGGGCCAACGTCCTGACTTTC.

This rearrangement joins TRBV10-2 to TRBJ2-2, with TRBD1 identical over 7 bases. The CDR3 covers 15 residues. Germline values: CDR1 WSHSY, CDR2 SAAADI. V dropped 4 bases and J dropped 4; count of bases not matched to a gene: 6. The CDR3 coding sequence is TGCGCCAGCAGTGCTCAGGGGGAAGGCACCGGGGAGCTGTTTTTT. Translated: CASSAQGEGTGELFF.

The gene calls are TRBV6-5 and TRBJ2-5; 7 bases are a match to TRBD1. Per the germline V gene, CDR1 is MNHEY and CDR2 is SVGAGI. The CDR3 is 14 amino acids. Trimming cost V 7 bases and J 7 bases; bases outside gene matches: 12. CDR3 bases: TGTGCCAGCAACCCCCGAGGGGGCGTAGGGACCCAGTACTTC. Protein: CASNPRGGVGTQYF.

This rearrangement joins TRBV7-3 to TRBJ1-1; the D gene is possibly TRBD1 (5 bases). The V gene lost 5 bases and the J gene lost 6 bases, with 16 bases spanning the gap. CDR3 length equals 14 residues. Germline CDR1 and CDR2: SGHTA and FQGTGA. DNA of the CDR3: TGTGCCAGCAGCGGTCAGGGTGGAACGGCTGAAGCTTTCTTT. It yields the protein CASSGQGGTAEAFF.

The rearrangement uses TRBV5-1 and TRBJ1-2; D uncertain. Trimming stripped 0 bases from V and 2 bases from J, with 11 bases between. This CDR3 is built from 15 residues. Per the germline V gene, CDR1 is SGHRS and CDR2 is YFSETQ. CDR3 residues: CASSLALTANYGYTF. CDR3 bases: TGCGCCAGCAGCTTGGCCCTCACGGCAAACTATGGCTACACCTTC.

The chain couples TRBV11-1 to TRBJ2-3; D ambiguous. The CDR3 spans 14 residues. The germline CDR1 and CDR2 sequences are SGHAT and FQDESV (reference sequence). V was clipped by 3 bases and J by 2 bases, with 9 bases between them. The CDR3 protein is CASSLGRTTDTQYF. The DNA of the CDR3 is TGTGCCAGCAGCTTGGGCAGGACCACAGATACGCAGTATTTT. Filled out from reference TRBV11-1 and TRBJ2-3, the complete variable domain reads EAEVAQSPRYKITEKSQAVAFWCDPISGHATLYWYRQILGQGPELLVQFQDESVVDDSQLPKDRFSAERLKGVDSTLKIQPAELGDSAMYLCASSLGRTTDTQYFGPGTRLTVL.

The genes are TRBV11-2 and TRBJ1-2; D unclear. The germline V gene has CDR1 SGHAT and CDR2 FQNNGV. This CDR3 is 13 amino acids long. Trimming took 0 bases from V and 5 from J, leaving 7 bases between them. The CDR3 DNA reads TGTGCCAGCAGCTTAGACGGACTGTATGGCTACACCTTC. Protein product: CASSLDGLYGYTF.

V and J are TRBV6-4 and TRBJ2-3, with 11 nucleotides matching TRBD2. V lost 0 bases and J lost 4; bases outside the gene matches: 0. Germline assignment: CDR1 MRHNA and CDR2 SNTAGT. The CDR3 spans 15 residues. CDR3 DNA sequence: TGTGCCAGCAGTGACTCTAGCGGGGGGGCAGATACGCAGTATTTT. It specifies CASSDSSGGADTQYF.